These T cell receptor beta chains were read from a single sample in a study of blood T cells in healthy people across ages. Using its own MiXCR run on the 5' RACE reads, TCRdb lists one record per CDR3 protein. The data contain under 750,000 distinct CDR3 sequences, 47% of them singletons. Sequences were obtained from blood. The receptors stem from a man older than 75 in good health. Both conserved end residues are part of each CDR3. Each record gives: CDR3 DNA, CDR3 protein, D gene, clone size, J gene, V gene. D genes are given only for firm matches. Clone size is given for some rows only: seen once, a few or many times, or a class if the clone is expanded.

TGCAGTGCTAGAAGGGCGGGGGGTAGCTACGAGCAGTACTTC | CSARRAGGSYEQYF | TRBD2 | - | TRBJ2-7 | TRBV20-1
TGCAGTGCTAGAGATAGCGCACAGTCTGTAGGAGCTTTCTTT | CSARDSAQSVGAFF | - | - | TRBJ1-1 | TRBV20-1
TGCAGTGCTAGAGGAGGACTAGCGGGAGGGCCTGGGAGGCCCGAGCAGTACTTC | CSARGGLAGGPGRPEQYF | TRBD2 | few | TRBJ2-7 | TRBV20-1
TGTGCCAGCAGCTTAGAAGTTAGGCCTACAGATACGCAGTATTTT | CASSLEVRPTDTQYF | - | - | TRBJ2-3 | TRBV7-2
TGCAGCGTTCGGGGGGCCTCCAATGAGCAGTTCTTC | CSVRGASNEQFF | - | many | TRBJ2-1 | TRBV29-1
TGTGCCAGCAGCCAAGATCCGGAGGCTTTTCGTGAGCAGTTCTTC | CASSQDPEAFREQFF | - | - | TRBJ2-1 | TRBV3-1
TGTGCCAGCTCACCACCGGGGGCCACAGATACGCAGTATTTT | CASSPPGATDTQYF | - | few | TRBJ2-3 | TRBV18
TGTGCCAGCAGGGACTCCTACAATGAGCAGTTCTTC | CASRDSYNEQFF | - | few | TRBJ2-1 | TRBV6-2/TRBV6-3
TGCGCCAGCAGCTTGGCCGGTAACGTCTACCAAGAGACCCAGTACTTC | CASSLAGNVYQETQYF | - | few | TRBJ2-5 | TRBV5-1
TGTGCCAGCAGTTTAAATCCCCGCGGGACTCAAGAGACCCAGTACTTC | CASSLNPRGTQETQYF | - | - | TRBJ2-5 | TRBV27
TGCAGCGTAGCCGGGACGGTGAACACCGGGGAGCTGTTTTTT | CSVAGTVNTGELFF | - | few | TRBJ2-2 | TRBV29-1
TGTGCCAGCAGCCGTTTTAGACTAGCGGCCAGCACAGATACGCAGTATTTT | CASSRFRLAASTDTQYF | TRBD2 | few | TRBJ2-3 | TRBV3-1
TGTGCCGGCCGCCGGGGGCCGGAGGTTTTTCCCCAGCATTTT | CAGRRGPEVFPQHF | - | - | TRBJ1-5 | TRBV6-5
TGTGCCACCAGTGAACCCGCGGAGGCAAGCACAGATACGCAGTATTTT | CATSEPAEASTDTQYF | - | - | TRBJ2-3 | TRBV24-1
TGTGCCAGCAGTTTGACAGAGAGCTCCTACAATGAGCAGTTCTTC | CASSLTESSYNEQFF | - | - | TRBJ2-1 | TRBV6-2/TRBV6-3
TGTGCCAGCAGCAGAAGCGGGGCGCTGGAGACCCAGTACTTC | CASSRSGALETQYF | TRBD2 | few | TRBJ2-5 | TRBV3-1
TGTGCCAGCAGCGACCCCCGAACAGGGGGGCCCACTGAAGCTTTCTTT | CASSDPRTGGPTEAFF | TRBD1 | once | TRBJ1-1 | TRBV7-9
TGCAGTGCCAAGAACGGAGGGCCGGTTGGCTACGAGCAGTACTTC | CSAKNGGPVGYEQYF | - | - | TRBJ2-7 | TRBV20-1
TGTGCCAGCAGCTTAGCGGGCAGGGATGAGCAGTTCTTC | CASSLAGRDEQFF | - | few | TRBJ2-1 | TRBV7-9
TGTGCCAGCAGCGCCGGGACAGGGGCGCGGACCGGGGAGCTGTTTTTT | CASSAGTGARTGELFF | TRBD1 | - | TRBJ2-2 | TRBV9
TGCAGTGCTAGAGATCCCACAGACAGGGCGGCCAACTATGGCTACACCTTC | CSARDPTDRAANYGYTF | TRBD1 | - | TRBJ1-2 | TRBV20-1
TGTGCCAGCGGGGAGGGAGGGATAGCCAAAAACATTCAGTACTTC | CASGEGGIAKNIQYF | TRBD2 | - | TRBJ2-4 | TRBV28
TGTGCCAGCAGTTTATGGGCGGGAGCAGATACGCAGTATTTT | CASSLWAGADTQYF | TRBD2 | few | TRBJ2-3 | TRBV27
TGTGCCAGCAGCCCAGTGTGGGGGGGCACCTACGAGCAGTACTTC | CASSPVWGGTYEQYF | - | - | TRBJ2-7 | TRBV7-9
TGTGCCGGGAAGAAACAGAACACTGAAGCTTTCTTT | CAGKKQNTEAFF | - | - | TRBJ1-1 | TRBV30
TGTGCCATCAGCCAAGGGGGGACTAATGAAAAACTGTTTTTT | CAISQGGTNEKLFF | - | many | TRBJ1-4 | TRBV10-3
TGTGCCACCAGTGTCAAGGACTCCGAGCAGTACTTC | CATSVKDSEQYF | - | - | TRBJ2-7 | TRBV24-1
TGCGCCAGCAGCCAAGGAGTAGGGACTAGCCCGTACAATGAGCAGTTCTTC | CASSQGVGTSPYNEQFF | TRBD2 | - | TRBJ2-1 | TRBV4-1
TGTGCCAGCAGCCCCAACGGGGTGCAAGGCTACGAGCAGTACTTC | CASSPNGVQGYEQYF | - | - | TRBJ2-7 | TRBV7-9
TGCGCCAGCAGCGACCGGGACTCCCCCACAGATACGCAGTATTTT | CASSDRDSPTDTQYF | - | few | TRBJ2-3 | TRBV5-1
TGTGTCTGCTCGGCGGTGGGACCCGTTAATTCACCCCTCCACTTT | CVCSAVGPVNSPLHF | - | - | TRBJ1-6 | TRBV30
TGTGCCAGTGGCCGGCACATTAACCTCGCAACTAATGAAAAACTGTTTTTT | CASGRHINLATNEKLFF | - | many | TRBJ1-4 | TRBV6-1
TGCAGCGTTGAAGTTCGAACCTACAATGAGCAGTTCTTC | CSVEVRTYNEQFF | - | - | TRBJ2-1 | TRBV29-1
TGTGCCAGCAGTTCACAGGGGGCGAAGATTGAAGCTTTCTTT | CASSSQGAKIEAFF | TRBD1 | - | TRBJ1-1 | TRBV28
TGCAGTGCTAGAGAGGGGGGTGGAAAGGGAACCAATGAGCAGTTCTTC | CSAREGGGKGTNEQFF | - | - | TRBJ2-1 | TRBV20-1
TGCAGAGCTAGAGGGGGGGGAGGGAACTATGGCTACACCTTC | CRARGGGGNYGYTF | - | - | TRBJ1-2 | TRBV20-1
TGTGCCAGCAGCCCGCTGCAGGCTAGCACAGATACGCAGTATTTT | CASSPLQASTDTQYF | - | few | TRBJ2-3 | TRBV11-2
TGCAGTGCTAAACGGGACAGGGTATGGACAGATACGCAGTATTTT | CSAKRDRVWTDTQYF | TRBD1 | few | TRBJ2-3 | TRBV20-1
TGTGCCAGCAGCCTCACATTTACCCGACGCTATGGCTACACCTTC | CASSLTFTRRYGYTF | - | many | TRBJ1-2 | TRBV7-9
TGCAGTGCTAGGAGGGGAGCCGAGGATGAGCAGTTCTTC | CSARRGAEDEQFF | - | few | TRBJ2-1 | TRBV20-1
TGTGCCCGCGAATTCGCGGCCAATCAGCCCCAGCATTTT | CAREFAANQPQHF | - | few | TRBJ1-5 | TRBV6-5
TGCGCCAGCAGCCCATATACCGGGACAGGCAATGGCTACACCTTC | CASSPYTGTGNGYTF | TRBD1 | few | TRBJ1-2 | TRBV5-1